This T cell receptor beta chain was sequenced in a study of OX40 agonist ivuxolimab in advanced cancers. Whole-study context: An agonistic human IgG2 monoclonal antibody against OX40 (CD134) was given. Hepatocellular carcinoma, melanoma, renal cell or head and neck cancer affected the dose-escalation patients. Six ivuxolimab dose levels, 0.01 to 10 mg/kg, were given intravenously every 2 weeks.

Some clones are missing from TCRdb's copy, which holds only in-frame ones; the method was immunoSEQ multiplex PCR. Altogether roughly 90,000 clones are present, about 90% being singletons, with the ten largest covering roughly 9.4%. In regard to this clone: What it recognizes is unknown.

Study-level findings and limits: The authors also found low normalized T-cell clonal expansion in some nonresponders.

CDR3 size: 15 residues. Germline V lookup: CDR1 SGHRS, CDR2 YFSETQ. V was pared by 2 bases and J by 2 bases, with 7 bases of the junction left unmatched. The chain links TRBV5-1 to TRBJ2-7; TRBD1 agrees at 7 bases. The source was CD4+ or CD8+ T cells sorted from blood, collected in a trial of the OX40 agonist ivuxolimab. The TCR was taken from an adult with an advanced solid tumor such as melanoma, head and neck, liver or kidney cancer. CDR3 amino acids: CASSFDRDRPYEQYF. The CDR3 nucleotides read TGCGCCAGCAGCTTTGACCGGGACAGACCCTACGAGCAGTACTTC. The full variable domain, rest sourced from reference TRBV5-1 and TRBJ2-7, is KAGVTQTPRYLIKTRGQQVTLSCSPISGHRSVSWYQQTPGQGLQFLFEYFSETQRNKGNFPGRFSGRQFSNSRSEMNVSTLELGDSALYLCASSFDRDRPYEQYFGPGTRLTVT.